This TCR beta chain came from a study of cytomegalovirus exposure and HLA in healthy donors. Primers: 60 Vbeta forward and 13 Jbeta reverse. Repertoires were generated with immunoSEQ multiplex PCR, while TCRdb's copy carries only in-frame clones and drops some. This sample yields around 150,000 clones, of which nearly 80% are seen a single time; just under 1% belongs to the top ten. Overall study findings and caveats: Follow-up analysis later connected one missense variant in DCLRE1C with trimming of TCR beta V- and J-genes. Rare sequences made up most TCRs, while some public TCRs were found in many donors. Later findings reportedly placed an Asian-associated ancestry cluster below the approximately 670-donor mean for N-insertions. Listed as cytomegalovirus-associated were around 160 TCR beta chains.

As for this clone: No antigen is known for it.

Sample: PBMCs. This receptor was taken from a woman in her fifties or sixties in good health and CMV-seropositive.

The CDR3 sequence is CASSHPGGKGYTF. The CDR3 DNA is TGTGCCAGCAGCCATCCAGGGGGCAAAGGCTACACCTTC. V is TRBV6-5 and J is TRBJ1-2; TRBD1 agrees at 8 bases. Germline V gene lookup returns CDR1 MNHEY and CDR2 SVGAGI. The CDR3 has 13 amino acids. J gave up 8 bases and V 6 bases, and 8 bases lay outside the gene matches.